This record looks at one T cell receptor beta chain sequence and its context. Germline and junction disagree at one end, which may indicate a read error. Treatment meaning: preoperative locoregional IRX-2 cytokine immunotherapy. This phase Ib study tested locoregional IRX-2 cytokine immunotherapy given before surgery. Assay: immunoSEQ multiplex PCR; the TCRdb copy retains only in-frame clones and omits some. The sample lists 20,000 to 30,000 clones, around 75% occurring once. This sample is part of a study of preoperative IRX-2 immunotherapy in early breast cancer. Germline V gives CDR1 LGHNT, CDR2 FRNRAP. The CDR3 is made up of 13 amino acids.

This chain links TRBV12-5 with TRBJ2-5, with D tentatively TRBD2 (6 bases). The source is a human donor with breast cancer. The sequencing used lymph node tissue, collected after IRX-2 immunotherapy. Here the CDR3 DNA reads TGTGCCAGTGTTGCTAGCGAAGAAGAGACCCAGTACTTC. It encodes CASVASEEETQYF.